This TCR beta chain is from a study of regulatory T cells in long-lasting Graves disease. Arm-PCR of CDR3 regions and iRepertoire HTBI primers were used to build TCR beta libraries. TCRdb re-called the multiplex PCR reads through MiXCR, storing one row per CDR3 protein. The sample consists of 400,000 to 500,000 distinct CDR3 sequences, around 15% of them appearing once. The CDR3 consists of 18 residues. CDR1 and CDR2 from the germline V gene are KGHDR and SFDVKD. The V and J ends lost 2 bases and 4 bases, in that order; junction bases with no gene match: 5. Time point here: newly diagnosed GD, antithyroid drugs for less than 3 months. PBMC RNA served as the TCR library source. This clonotype was found many times. The sample was also reused in another study, on T cells in Graves' hyperthyroidism and ophthalmopathy. That source notes: HTBI primers were employed in a first-round RT-PCR of the TCR CDR3.

This clonotype was sampled from a woman aged 30 to 39 with Graves disease. Material: peripheral blood mononuclear cells (PBMCs), obtained at new diagnosis, from a patient treated with antithyroid drugs. The chain carries TRBV24-1 and TRBJ2-1; 15 nucleotides line up with TRBD2. DNA for the CDR3: TGTGCCACCAGTGATTCCGGACTAGCGGGAGGGGGTTACAATGAGCAGTTCTTC. Amino acid sequence: CATSDSGLAGGGYNEQFF.